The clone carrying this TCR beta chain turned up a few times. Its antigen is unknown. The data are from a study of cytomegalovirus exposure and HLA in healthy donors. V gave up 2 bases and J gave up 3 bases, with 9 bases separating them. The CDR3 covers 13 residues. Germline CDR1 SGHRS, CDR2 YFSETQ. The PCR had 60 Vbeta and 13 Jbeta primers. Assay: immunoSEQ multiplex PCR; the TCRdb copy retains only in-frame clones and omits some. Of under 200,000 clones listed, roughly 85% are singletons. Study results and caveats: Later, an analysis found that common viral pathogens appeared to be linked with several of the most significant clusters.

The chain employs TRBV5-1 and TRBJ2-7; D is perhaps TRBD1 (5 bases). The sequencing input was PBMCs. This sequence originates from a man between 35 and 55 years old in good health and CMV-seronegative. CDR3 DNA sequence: TGCGCCAGCAGCTTCTTCAGGGTCTACGAGCAGTACTTC. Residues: CASSFFRVYEQYF.